This TCR beta chain was obtained from a study of T cells after yellow fever vaccination. Across the whole study: Fractions of limited cellularity were prepared by means of SMART-Seq v4 Ultra Low Input.

The CDR3 is 14 amino acids. In germline, CDR1 is SEHNR, CDR2 FQNEAQ (reference sequence). V dropped 2 bases and J dropped 4 bases, with 8 bases sitting between them. A universal primer site and UMIs were added as TCR cDNA was made by 5'RACE template switching. TCRdb analysed the 5' RACE reads with MiXCR anew, one entry per CDR3 protein. The table shows about 320,000 distinct CDR3 sequences, with around 4.5% occurring only once. To note about this clonotype: The target antigen is unknown.

Study-wide results and caveats: One caveat is that FACS-sorted repertoires could contain abundant clonotypes contaminating from the bulk population. It was a small share of clonotypes that appeared in both CD4 and CD8 compartments.

Material: PBMCs, obtained 15 days after the yellow fever booster vaccination. This clonotype originated in a man between 18 and 35 years old who received the YFV17D yellow fever vaccine. The rearrangement joins TRBV7-9 to TRBJ1-4; D not resolved. In nucleotides, the CDR3 is TGTGCCAGCAGCTTAAATGTGCTTAATGAAAAACTGTTTTTT. The encoded protein is CASSLNVLNEKLFF.